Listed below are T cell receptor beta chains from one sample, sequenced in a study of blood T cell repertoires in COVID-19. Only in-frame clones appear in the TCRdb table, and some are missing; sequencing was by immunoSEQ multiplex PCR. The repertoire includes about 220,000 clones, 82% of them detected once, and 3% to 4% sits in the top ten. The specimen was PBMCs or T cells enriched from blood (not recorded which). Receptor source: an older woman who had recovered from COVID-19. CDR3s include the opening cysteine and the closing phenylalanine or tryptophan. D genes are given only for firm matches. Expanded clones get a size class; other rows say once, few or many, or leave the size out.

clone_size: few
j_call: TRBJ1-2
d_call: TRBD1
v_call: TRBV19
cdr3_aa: CASSGRQGPITGYTF
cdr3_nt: TGTGCCAGTAGTGGACGACAGGGTCCAATCACTGGCTACACCTTC

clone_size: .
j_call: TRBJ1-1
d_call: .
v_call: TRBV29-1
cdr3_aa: CSVEDTMRVRAFF
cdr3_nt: TGCAGCGTTGAAGATACGATGAGGGTTCGAGCTTTCTTT

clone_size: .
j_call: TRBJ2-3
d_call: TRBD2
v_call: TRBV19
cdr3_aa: CASPEVEAGDGTDTQYF
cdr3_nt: TGTGCCAGTCCAGAGGTAGAAGCGGGAGACGGGACAGATACGCAGTATTTT

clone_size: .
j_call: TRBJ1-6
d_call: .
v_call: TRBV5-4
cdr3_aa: CASSEKTGFYNSPLHF
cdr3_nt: TGTGCCAGCAGCGAGAAAACAGGGTTCTATAATTCACCCCTCCACTTT

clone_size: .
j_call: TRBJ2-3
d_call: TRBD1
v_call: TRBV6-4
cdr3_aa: CASSTQGTDTQYF
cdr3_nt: TGTGCCAGCAGTACACAGGGGACAGATACGCAGTATTTT

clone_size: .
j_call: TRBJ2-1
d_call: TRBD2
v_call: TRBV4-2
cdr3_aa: CASSQEATSGGPPNEQFF
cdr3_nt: TGTGCCAGCAGCCAAGAGGCGACTAGCGGGGGGCCCCCCAATGAGCAGTTCTTC

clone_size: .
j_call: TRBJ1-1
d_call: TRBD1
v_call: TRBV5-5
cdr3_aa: CASSWTGGQTEAFF
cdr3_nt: TGTGCCAGCAGCTGGACAGGGGGCCAAACTGAAGCTTTCTTT

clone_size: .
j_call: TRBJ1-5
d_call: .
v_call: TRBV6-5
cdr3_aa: CASRGRGRSNQPQHF
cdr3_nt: TGTGCCAGCAGAGGGCGGGGAAGGAGCAATCAGCCCCAGCATTTT

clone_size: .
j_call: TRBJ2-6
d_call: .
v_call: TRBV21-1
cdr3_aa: CASLTGGEPGANVLTF
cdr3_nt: TGTGCCTCACTAACTGGAGGGGAACCTGGGGCCAACGTCCTGACTTTC

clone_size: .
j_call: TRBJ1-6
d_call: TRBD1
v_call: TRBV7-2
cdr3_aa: CALKSGTGHNSPLHF
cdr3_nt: TGTGCCCTCAAGTCCGGGACAGGGCATAATTCACCCCTCCACTTT

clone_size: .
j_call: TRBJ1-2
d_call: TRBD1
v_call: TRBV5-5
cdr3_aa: CASNRPGQGVYGYTF
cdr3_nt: TGTGCCAGCAACCGACCTGGACAGGGAGTTTATGGCTACACCTTC

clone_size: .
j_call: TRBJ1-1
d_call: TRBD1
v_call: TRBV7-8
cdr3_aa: CASSRTGRTEAFF
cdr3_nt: TGTGCCAGCAGCCGGACAGGGAGAACTGAAGCTTTCTTT

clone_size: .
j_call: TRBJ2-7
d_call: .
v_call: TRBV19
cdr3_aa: CASSLDGEAYEQYF
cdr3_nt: TGTGCCAGTAGTCTGGACGGGGAGGCCTACGAGCAGTACTTC

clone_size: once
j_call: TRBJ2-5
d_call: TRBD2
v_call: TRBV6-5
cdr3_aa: CASRVTSGGAETQYF
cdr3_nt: TGTGCCAGCAGGGTGACTAGCGGGGGGGCGGAGACCCAGTACTTC

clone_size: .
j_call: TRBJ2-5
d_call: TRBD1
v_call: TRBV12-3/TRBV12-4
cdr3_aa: CASSFRGRETQYF
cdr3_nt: TGTGCCAGCAGTTTCAGGGGGCGTGAGACCCAGTACTTC

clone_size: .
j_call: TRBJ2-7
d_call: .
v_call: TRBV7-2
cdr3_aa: CASSLAAQGSEQYF
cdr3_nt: TGTGCCAGCAGCTTAGCGGCTCAGGGGAGCGAGCAGTACTTC

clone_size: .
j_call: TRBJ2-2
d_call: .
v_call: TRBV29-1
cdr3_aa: CSVRWQDSSTGELFF
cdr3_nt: TGCAGCGTTCGTTGGCAGGATAGTAGCACCGGGGAGCTGTTTTTT

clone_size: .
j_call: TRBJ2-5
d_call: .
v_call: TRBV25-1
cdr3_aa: CASSFGVETQYF
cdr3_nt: TGTGCCAGCAGTTTCGGTGTCGAGACCCAGTACTTC

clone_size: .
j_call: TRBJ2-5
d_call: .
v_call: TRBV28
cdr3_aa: CASTHRGAGNQETQYF
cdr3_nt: TGTGCCAGCACTCACAGGGGAGCGGGCAACCAAGAGACCCAGTACTTC

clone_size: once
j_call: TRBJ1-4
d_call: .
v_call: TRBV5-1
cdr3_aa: CASSSGGGENEKLFF
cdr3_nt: TGCGCCAGCAGCTCCGGTGGGGGGGAGAATGAAAAACTGTTTTTT

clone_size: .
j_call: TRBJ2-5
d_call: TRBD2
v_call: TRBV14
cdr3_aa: CASSQVLAGGQETQYF
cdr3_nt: TGTGCCAGCAGCCAAGTCTTAGCGGGGGGCCAAGAGACCCAGTACTTC

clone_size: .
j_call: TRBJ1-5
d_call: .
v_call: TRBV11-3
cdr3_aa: CASSLAHLSKGYLSNQPQHF
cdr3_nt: TGTGCCAGCAGCTTAGCCCATTTATCCAAGGGGTACCTTAGCAATCAGCCCCAGCATTTT

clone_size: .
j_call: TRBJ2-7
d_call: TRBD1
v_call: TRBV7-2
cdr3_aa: CASSLVGTGSYYEQYF
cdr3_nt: TGTGCCAGCAGCTTAGTTGGGACAGGCTCCTATTACGAGCAGTACTTC

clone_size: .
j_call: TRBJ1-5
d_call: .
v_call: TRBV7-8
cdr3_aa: CASSFVLSATNQPQHF
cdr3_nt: TGTGCCAGCAGCTTCGTACTTTCCGCCACTAATCAGCCCCAGCATTTT

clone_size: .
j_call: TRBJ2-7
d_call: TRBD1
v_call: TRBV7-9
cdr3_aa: CASSLETGGPYEQYF
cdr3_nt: TGTGCCAGCAGCTTAGAGACAGGGGGTCCCTACGAGCAGTACTTC

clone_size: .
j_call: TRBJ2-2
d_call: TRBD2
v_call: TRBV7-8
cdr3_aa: CASSERTSALVGELFF
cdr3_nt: TGTGCCAGCAGCGAGCGGACTAGTGCGTTAGTCGGGGAGCTGTTTTTT

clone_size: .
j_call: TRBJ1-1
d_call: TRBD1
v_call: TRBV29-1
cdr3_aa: CSDRQGMNTEAFF
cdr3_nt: TGCAGCGACCGACAGGGAATGAACACTGAAGCTTTCTTT

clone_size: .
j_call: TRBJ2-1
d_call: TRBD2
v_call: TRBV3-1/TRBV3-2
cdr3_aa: CASSRGLADNEQFF
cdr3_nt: TGTGCCAGCAGCAGGGGACTAGCGGACAATGAGCAGTTCTTC

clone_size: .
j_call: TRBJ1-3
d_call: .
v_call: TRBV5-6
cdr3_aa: CASSYGLSSGNTIYF
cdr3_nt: TGTGCCAGCAGCTACGGACTTAGCTCTGGAAACACCATATATTTT

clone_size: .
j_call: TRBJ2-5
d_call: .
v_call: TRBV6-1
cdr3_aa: CASSEISETQYF
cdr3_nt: TGTGCCAGCAGTGAAATCTCTGAGACCCAGTACTTC

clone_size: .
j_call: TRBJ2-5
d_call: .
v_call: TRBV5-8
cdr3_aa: CASSLDRETQYF
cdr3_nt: TGTGCCAGCAGCTTGGACAGAGAGACCCAGTACTTC

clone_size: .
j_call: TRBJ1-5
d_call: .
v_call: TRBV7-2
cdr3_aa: CASIGDNHQPQHF
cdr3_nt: TGTGCCAGCATTGGGGACAACCATCAGCCCCAGCATTTT

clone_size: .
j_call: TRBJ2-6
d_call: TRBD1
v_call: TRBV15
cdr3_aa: CATSTNWAGGSSGANVLTF
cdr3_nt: TGTGCCACCAGTACTAACTGGGCAGGGGGCTCCTCTGGGGCCAACGTCCTGACTTTC

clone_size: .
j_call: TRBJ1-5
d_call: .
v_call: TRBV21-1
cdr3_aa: CASSKGGQANPQCYQPQHF
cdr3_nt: TGTGCCAGCAGCAAAGGGGGGCAGGCTAATCCCCAATGTTATCAGCCCCAGCATTTT

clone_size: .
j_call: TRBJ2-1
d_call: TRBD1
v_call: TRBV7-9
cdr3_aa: CASSLSEDRGHYNEQFF
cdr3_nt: TGTGCCAGCAGCTTATCGGAAGACAGGGGGCATTACAATGAGCAGTTCTTC

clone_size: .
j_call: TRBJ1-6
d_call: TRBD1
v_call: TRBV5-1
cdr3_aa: CASSFRTGADSPLHF
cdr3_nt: TGCGCCAGCAGCTTTCGGACAGGCGCGGATTCACCCCTCCACTTT

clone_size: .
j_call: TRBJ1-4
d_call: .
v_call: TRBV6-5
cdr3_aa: CASTGNTNEKLFF
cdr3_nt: TGTGCCAGTACAGGGAACACTAATGAAAAACTGTTTTTT

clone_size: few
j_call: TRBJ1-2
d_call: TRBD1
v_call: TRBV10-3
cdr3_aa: CAINSNGQGRGYGYTF
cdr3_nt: TGTGCCATCAACAGCAACGGACAGGGCAGGGGGTATGGCTACACCTTC

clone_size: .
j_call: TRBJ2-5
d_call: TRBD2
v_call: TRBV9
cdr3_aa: CASSDSGGALETQYF
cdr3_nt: TGTGCCAGCAGCGATAGCGGGGGGGCTTTAGAGACCCAGTACTTC

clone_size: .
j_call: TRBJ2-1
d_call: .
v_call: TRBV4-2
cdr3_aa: CASSQGRDSYNEQFF
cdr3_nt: TGTGCCAGCAGCCAGGGCAGGGACTCCTACAATGAGCAGTTCTTC

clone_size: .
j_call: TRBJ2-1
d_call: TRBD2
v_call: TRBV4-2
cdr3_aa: CASSQGRGGAPSKYNEQFF
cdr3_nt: TGTGCCAGCAGCCAAGGGCGGGGGGGCGCACCTTCTAAATACAATGAGCAGTTCTTC